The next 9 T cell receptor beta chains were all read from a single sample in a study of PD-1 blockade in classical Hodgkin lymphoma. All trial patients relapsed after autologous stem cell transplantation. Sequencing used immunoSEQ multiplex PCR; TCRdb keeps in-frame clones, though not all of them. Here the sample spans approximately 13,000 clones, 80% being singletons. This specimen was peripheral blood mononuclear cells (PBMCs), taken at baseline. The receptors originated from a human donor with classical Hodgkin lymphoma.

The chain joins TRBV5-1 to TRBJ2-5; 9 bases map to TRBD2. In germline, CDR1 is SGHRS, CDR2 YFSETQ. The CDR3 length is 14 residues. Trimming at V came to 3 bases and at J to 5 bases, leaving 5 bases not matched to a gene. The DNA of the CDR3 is TGCGCCAGCAGCTCGGGACTAGCCCTGGAGACCCAGTACTTC. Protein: CASSSGLALETQYF.

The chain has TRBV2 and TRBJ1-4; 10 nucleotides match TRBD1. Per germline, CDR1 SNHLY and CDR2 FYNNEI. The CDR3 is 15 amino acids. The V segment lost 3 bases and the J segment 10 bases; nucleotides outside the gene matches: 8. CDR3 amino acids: CASSDGWDRGTKLFF. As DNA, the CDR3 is TGTGCCAGCAGTGATGGTTGGGACAGGGGAACAAAACTGTTTTTT. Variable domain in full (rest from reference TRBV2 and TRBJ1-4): EPEVTQTPSHQVTQMGQEVILRCVPISNHLYFYWYRQILGQKVEFLVSFYNNEISEKSEIFDDQFSVERPDGSNFTLKIRSTKLEDSAMYFCASSDGWDRGTKLFFGSGTQLSVL.

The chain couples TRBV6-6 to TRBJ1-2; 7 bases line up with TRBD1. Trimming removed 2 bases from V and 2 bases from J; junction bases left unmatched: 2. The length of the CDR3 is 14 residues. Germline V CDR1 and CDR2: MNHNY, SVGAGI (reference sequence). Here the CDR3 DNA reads TGTGCCAGCAGTTACATACAGGGGAACTATGGCTACACCTTC. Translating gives CASSYIQGNYGYTF.

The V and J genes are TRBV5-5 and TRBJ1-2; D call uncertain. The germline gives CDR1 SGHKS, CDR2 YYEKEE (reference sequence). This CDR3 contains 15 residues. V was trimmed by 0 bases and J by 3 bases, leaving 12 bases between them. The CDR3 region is CASSLDLGAYYGYTF. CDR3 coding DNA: TGTGCCAGCAGCTTGGATCTGGGTGCCTACTATGGCTACACCTTC.

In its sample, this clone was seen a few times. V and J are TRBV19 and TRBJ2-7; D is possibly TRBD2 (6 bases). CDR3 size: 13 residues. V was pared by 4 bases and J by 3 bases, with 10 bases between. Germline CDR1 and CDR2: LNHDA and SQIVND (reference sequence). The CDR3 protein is CASSTAGGYEQYF. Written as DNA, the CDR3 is TGTGCCAGTAGTACCGCCGGGGGCTACGAGCAGTACTTC.

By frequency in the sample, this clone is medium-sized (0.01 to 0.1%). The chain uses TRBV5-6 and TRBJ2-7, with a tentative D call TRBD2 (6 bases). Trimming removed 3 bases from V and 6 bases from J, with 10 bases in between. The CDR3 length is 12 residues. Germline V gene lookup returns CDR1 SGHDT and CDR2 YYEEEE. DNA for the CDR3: TGTGCCAGCAGCTGGGGACTGGGCGAGCAGTACTTC. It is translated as CASSWGLGEQYF.

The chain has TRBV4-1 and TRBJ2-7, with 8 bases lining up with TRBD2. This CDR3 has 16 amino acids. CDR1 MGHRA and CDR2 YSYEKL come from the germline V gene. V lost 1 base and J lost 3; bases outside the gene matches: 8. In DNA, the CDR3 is TGCGCCAGCAGCCAAGTCTCAGCGGGAGTACACTACGAGCAGTACTTC. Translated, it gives CASSQVSAGVHYEQYF.

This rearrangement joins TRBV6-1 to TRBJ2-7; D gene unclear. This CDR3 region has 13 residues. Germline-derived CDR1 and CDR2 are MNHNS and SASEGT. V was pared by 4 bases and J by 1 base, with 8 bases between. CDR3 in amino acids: CASSVGVSYEQYV. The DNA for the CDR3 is TGTGCCAGCAGTGTAGGAGTGTCCTACGAGCAGTACGTC.

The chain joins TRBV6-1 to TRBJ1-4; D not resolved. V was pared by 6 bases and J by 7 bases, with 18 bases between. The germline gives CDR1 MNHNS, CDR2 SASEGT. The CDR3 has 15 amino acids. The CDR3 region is CASRVTSGFSEKLFF. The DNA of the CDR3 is TGTGCCAGCAGGGTTACTTCGGGGTTCAGTGAAAAACTGTTTTTT.